This T cell receptor (beta chain) comes out of a study of T-cell reconstitution after alpha-beta-depleted transplantation in children (dated by TCRdb to 2016 to 2017). Background for the entire study: Using TCR repertoire profiling, the study quantitatively followed how T-cell immune reconstitution unfolded in children after TCRalphabeta/CD19-depleted allogeneic hematopoietic cell transplantation. Beyond this particular receptor, the publication reports: The frequencies of hyperexpanded clones fell over the following months, and after one year, T-cell counts and TCRbeta diversity were mostly attributed to newly produced T cells. In some patients, the high TCRbeta diversity seen at day 60 was put down to recipient T cells and intrathymic progenitors that had survived conditioning. Apparently early alphabetaT-cell count recovery about two months after transplant reportedly relied on only several hundred rapidly expanded clones derived from non-depleted graft cells.

The method behind the library was PCR. Sequencing used an Illumina HiSeq 2500. TCR libraries were prepared with molecular barcoding, using unique molecular identifiers to normalize TCRbeta repertoire quantification. TCRdb itself trimmed the public reads at Q25 with fastp, ran MiXCR and retained productive beta chains. A single entry per CDR3 protein holds the most common genes and DNA from its merged rows. For this sample the table gives fewer than 550,000 distinct CDR3 sequences, of which roughly a tenth were detected only once. The top ten clonotypes cover about 2.1% of the sample. Interpreted using the paper, the treatment or condition label stands for: allogeneic hematopoietic cell transplantation with graft depleted of TCRalphabeta T cells and CD19 B cells. The transplant recipients were children given TCRalphabeta/CD19-depleted allogeneic hematopoietic cell grafts. This clonotype was picked up many times. No antigen is known for it. One base away there is no much larger clone; base qualities are not given.

Via the germline V gene, CDR1 is SGDLS and CDR2 YYNGEE. V lost 0 bases and J lost 8 bases, and the count of bases not matched to a germline gene is 10. The CDR3, cysteine through phenylalanine, is 16 amino acids long. Of the read, only the CDR3 DNA is kept; its 48 bases are in frame from base 1. The specimen comprised PBMCs, sampled before TCRalphabeta/CD19-depleted stem cell transplant. In this chain, TRBV9 is recombined with TRBJ2-1, and TRBD2 aligns with 8 junction nucleotides. The sequence derives from a child aged 2-9 years with inherited bone marrow failure, due to receive a stem cell transplant. The CDR3 amino acid sequence is: CASSVASASGYDEQFF. The DNA sequence is TGTGCCAGCAGCGTAGCGTCGGCTAGCGGGTATGATGAGCAGTTCTTC.